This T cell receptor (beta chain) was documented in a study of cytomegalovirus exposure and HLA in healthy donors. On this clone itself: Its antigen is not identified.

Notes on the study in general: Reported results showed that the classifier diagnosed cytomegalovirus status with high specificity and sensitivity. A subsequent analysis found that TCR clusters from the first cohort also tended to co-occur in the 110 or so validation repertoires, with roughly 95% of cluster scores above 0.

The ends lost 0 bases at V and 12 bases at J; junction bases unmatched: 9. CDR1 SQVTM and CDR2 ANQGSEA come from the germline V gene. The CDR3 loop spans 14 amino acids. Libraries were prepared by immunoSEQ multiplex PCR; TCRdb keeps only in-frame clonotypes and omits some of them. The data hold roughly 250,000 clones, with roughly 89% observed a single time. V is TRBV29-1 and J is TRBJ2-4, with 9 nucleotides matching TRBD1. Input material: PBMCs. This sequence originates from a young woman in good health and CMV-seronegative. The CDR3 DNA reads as TGCAGCGTTGAAGATACCCGGGGGACAGGGAGTCAGTACTTC. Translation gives CSVEDTRGTGSQYF.